This T cell receptor beta chain was sequenced during a study of blood T cell repertoires in COVID-19. Across the study: There were acute and convalescent COVID-19 samples, and they came from the United States, Italy and Spain. T cells, B-cell-depleted T cells, or PBMCs supplied cDNA or gDNA.

In the original processing: Cell counts per sample came from amplifying reference gene primers. This table comes from immunoSEQ multiplex PCR, and its TCRdb copy is limited to in-frame clones, with some not included. Clone size and V and J calls were adopted from that table, with D and trimming inferred from the DNA. The repertoire holds some 220,000 clones, with less than 90% as singletons. The CDR3 contains 12 residues. The receptor's source is a woman of 80 years or more with active or convalescent COVID-19. The chain couples TRBV12-3 or TRBV12-4 to TRBJ2-1; D may be TRBD2 (6 bases). The specimen sequenced was peripheral blood. In nucleotides, the CDR3 is TGTGCGGTCGGGAGCATCTACAATGAGCAGTTCTTC. Translation gives CAVGSIYNEQFF.